This T cell receptor beta chain was observed in a study of T cell responses to AZD1222 COVID-19 vaccine. The CDR3 covers 11 residues. Germline assignment: CDR1 SGHTS and CDR2 YDEGEE. This clone was picked up a small number of times. As yet, its antigen is unknown. An end of the junction does not agree with germline; a read error may underlie this. Sequencing used immunoSEQ multiplex PCR; TCRdb keeps in-frame clones, though not all of them. The profile covers over 90,000 clones, with more than 75% appearing a single time and around 10% taken by the ten largest. The study, taken as a whole, reports: Repertoire samples came only from after the peak T cell response.

The J gene is TRBJ1-6, the V gene TRBV5-8; TRBD1 agrees at 7 bases. Specimen: peripheral blood, collected 28 days after the second AZD1222 dose. The origin of this receptor is an adult who received the AZD1222 COVID-19 vaccine. The CDR3 nucleotides are TGTGCCAGCAGCTTGGTTGGGACAGTCCTTTTT. This codes for CASSLVGTVLF.